The 19 T cell receptor beta chains given below trace back to one sample, sequenced in a study of molecular identifiers for immune sequencing clone quantification. Each CDR3 protein gets one entry after TCRdb re-called the PCR reads with MiXCR. The data show about 640,000 distinct CDR3 sequences, 15% to 20% seen once. Sequencing used naive CD8+ T cells from blood, with Jurkat cell RNA spiked in. The sample's subset: FACS-sorted CD8+CD4-CCR7+CD45RA+ naive T cells. These receptors were collected from a human donor in good health. Some libraries in this study had Jurkat cell RNA spiked in.

This clonotype was observed many times. The gene calls are TRBV27 and TRBJ2-1, with 8 bases aligning to TRBD2. The CDR3 has 14 amino acids. CDR1 is MNHEY and CDR2 is SMNVEV in the germline V gene (reference sequence). V lost 3 bases, J lost 5 bases, and 3 bases stayed unmatched. The DNA of the CDR3 is TGTGCCAGCAGTTTCGGGACTAGTCACAATGAGCAGTTCTTC. Residues: CASSFGTSHNEQFF.

A note on this clonotype: It may be a read error: a sequence one base away is much more abundant. A read error is likely, as this CDR3 ends without the conserved phenylalanine or tryptophan. The gene calls are TRBV4-1 and TRBJ1-2, with D possibly matching TRBD1 (5 bases). Germline V gene lookup returns CDR1 MGHRA and CDR2 YSYEKL. The CDR3 contains 14 residues. Trimming pared 1 base from V and 8 bases from J, leaving 14 bases between. As DNA, the CDR3 is TGCGCCAGCAGCCAAGGGGCAGGGTTGCGGGGCTACACCATC. Encoded protein: CASSQGAGLRGYTI.

This clonotype was counted at least ten times. The rearrangement joins TRBV6-5 to TRBJ2-3, with D possibly being TRBD2 (5 bases). The CDR3 is 17 amino acids. Per germline, CDR1 MNHEY and CDR2 SVGAGI. Deletions cut 0 bases from V and 0 bases from J, with 13 bases between. The CDR3 protein is CASSYSWGESSTDTQYF. The CDR3 nucleotides read TGTGCCAGCAGTTACTCTTGGGGAGAATCTAGCACAGATACGCAGTATTTT.

This clonotype was observed many times. The V gene is TRBV5-6, the J gene TRBJ1-1, with D maybe TRBD1 (5 bases). The V end was cut by 6 bases, the J end by 5 bases, with 17 bases between. The CDR3 consists of 14 residues. CDR1 and CDR2 (germline): SGHDT, YYEEEE. CDR3 protein: CASNSGRWGTEAFF. The CDR3 DNA reads TGTGCCAGCAACTCCGGCAGGTGGGGGACTGAAGCTTTCTTT. Full variable domain (missing parts from reference TRBV5-6 and TRBJ1-1): DAGVTQSPTHLIKTRGQQVTLRCSPKSGHDTVSWYQQALGQGPQFIFQYYEEEERQRGNFPDRFSGHQFPNYSSELNVNALLLGDSALYLCASNSGRWGTEAFFGQGTRLTVV.

Ten or more counts support this clonotype. The chain employs TRBV6-2 or TRBV6-3 and TRBJ2-1, with 10 positions matching TRBD2. Per germline, CDR1 MNHEY and CDR2 SVGEGT. CDR3 length: 14 residues. The junction had 3 bases not matched to a gene; V was cut back by 6 bases and J by 4 bases. For the CDR3, the DNA is TGTGCCAGCAGCTGGACTAGCGGTTACAATGAGCAGTTCTTC. Translation: CASSWTSGYNEQFF.

The table lists this clonotype with many counts. The V and J genes are TRBV4-3 and TRBJ2-1; the D is unclear. The ends were cut back, 0 bases at V and 0 bases at J, with 6 bases in the middle. Germline CDR1 is LGHNA and CDR2 is YSLEER. The CDR3 has 15 amino acids. Here the CDR3 reads CASSQDETSYNEQFF. CDR3 nucleotides: TGCGCCAGCAGCCAAGATGAGACCTCCTACAATGAGCAGTTCTTC.

This clonotype was observed at least ten times. This chain uses TRBV7-9 with TRBJ2-3; D remains ambiguous. The CDR3 sequence is 12 residues long. The V gene's germline CDR1 is SEHNR and CDR2 FQNEAQ (reference sequence). Trimming cost V 10 bases and J 4 bases, with 12 bases left between them. CDR3: CATRSAPDTQYF. CDR3 sequence (DNA): TGTGCCACCAGATCGGCGCCAGATACGCAGTATTTT.

This clonotype was seen a few times. This may be a read error: a much more frequent sequence differs by one nucleotide. The chain uses TRBV7-6 and TRBJ2-5, with TRBD1 identical over 7 bases. The CDR3 has 16 residues. CDR1 and CDR2 from the germline V gene are SGHVS and FNYEAQ. The DNA for the CDR3 is TGTGCCAGCAGCTTAGGCCCACAGGGGCTTCAAGAGGCCCAGTACTTC. Translation gives CASSLGPQGLQEAQYF.

In its sample, this clonotype was seen a few times. V is TRBV5-1 and J is TRBJ2-7; TRBD1 might be the D (6 bases). This CDR3 is 14 amino acids long. Germline lookup yields CDR1 SGHRS and CDR2 YFSETQ. Deletions cut 5 bases from V and 3 bases from J, with 15 bases between. The CDR3 DNA is TGCGCCAGCAGGGCGGACAGTCCCATCTACGAGCAGTACTTC. The encoded protein is CASRADSPIYEQYF.

The table lists this clonotype with many counts. V is TRBV4-1 and J is TRBJ1-3; no reliable D call. Trimming shortened V by 0 bases and J by 2 bases, and 5 bases separated the two germline ends. The CDR3 is 14 residues long. The germline CDR1 and CDR2 sequences are MGHRA and YSYEKL. CDR3 nucleotides: TGCGCCAGCAGCCAAGAGGGGACTGGAAACACCATATATTTT. This encodes CASSQEGTGNTIYF.

The chain links TRBV20-1 to TRBJ2-2; TRBD2 is a possible D gene (6 bases). Germline assignment: CDR1 DFQATT and CDR2 SNEGSKA (reference sequence). This CDR3 contains 17 residues. The V gene lost 6 bases and the J gene lost 1 base, with 21 bases spanning the gap. The CDR3 reads CSAIATKAGGNTGELFF. CDR3 coding DNA: TGCAGTGCGATAGCCACCAAAGCGGGCGGGAACACCGGGGAGCTGTTTTTT.

The CDR3 reads CASSPRTATGADTQYF. The CDR3 DNA sequence: TGTGCCAGCAGTCCGAGGACAGCCACGGGAGCAGATACGCAGTATTTT. The chain carries TRBV27 and TRBJ2-3, with D perhaps assigned TRBD1 or TRBD2 (6 bases each). The length of the CDR3 is 16 residues. Trimming shortened V by 5 bases and J by 4 bases, and 19 bases separated the two germline ends. Germline loops: CDR1 MNHEY, CDR2 SMNVEV (reference sequence).

This clonotype was counted many times. The rearrangement uses TRBV6-2 or TRBV6-3 and TRBJ2-7; 8 bases match TRBD1. The CDR3 totals 15 residues. The ends lost 5 bases at V and 3 bases at J; junction bases unmatched: 9. The germline V gene has CDR1 MNHEY and CDR2 SVGEGT. CDR3 amino acids: CASSHGTGGIYEQYF. The CDR3 region has the DNA TGTGCCAGCAGTCATGGGACAGGAGGAATCTACGAGCAGTACTTC.

This clonotype was seen ten or more times. The V gene is TRBV4-2, the J gene TRBJ2-7; TRBD1 matches at 8 bases. Per the germline V gene, CDR1 is LGHNA and CDR2 is YNFKEQ. The CDR3 totals 14 residues. V gave up 4 bases and J gave up 4 bases; unmatched junction bases: 6. CDR3 protein: CASSLTGVGYEQYF. The CDR3 coding sequence is TGTGCCAGCAGCCTGACAGGGGTCGGATACGAGCAGTACTTC.

Concerning this clonotype: Possible read error: a much larger clone is one base away. The chain carries TRBV5-6 and TRBJ1-1; the D is unclear. CDR1 and CDR2 from the germline V gene are SGHDT and YYEEEE. This CDR3 is built from 13 residues. As DNA, the CDR3 is TGTGCCAGCAGCCCTACAGAGTACACTGAAGCTCTCTTT. Translated, it gives CASSPTEYTEALF.

This clonotype was counted at least ten times. The genes are TRBV27 and TRBJ2-4, with 10 bases that match TRBD2. The germline CDR1 and CDR2 sequences are MNHEY and SMNVEV (reference sequence). This CDR3 comprises 14 residues. The trim removed 5 bases at V and 5 bases at J, leaving 3 bases unmatched. The CDR3 DNA reads as TGTGCCAGCAGTGGACTAGCGGTCCAAAACATTCAGTACTTC. It yields the protein CASSGLAVQNIQYF.

This clonotype was seen only a few times. The CDR3 protein is CASSELVDSPLHF. CDR3 coding DNA: TGTGCCAGCAGCGAACTAGTAGATTCACCCCTCCACTTT. The chain has TRBV7-6 and TRBJ1-6; D unclear. Germline CDR1 SGHVS, CDR2 FNYEAQ. The CDR3 loop spans 13 amino acids. V lost 5 bases and J lost 8, with 10 bases in between.

About this clonotype: A much more abundant neighbour one base away suggests this may be a read error. The rearrangement links TRBV5-1 to TRBJ1-1; D may be TRBD1 (5 bases). Germline V lookup: CDR1 SGHRS, CDR2 YFSETQ. There are 15 residues in the CDR3. The CDR3 nucleotides are TGCGCCGGCAGCTTGGTGGCAGCCCAGGGTCCTGAAGCTTTCTTT. Amino acid sequence: CAGSLVAAQGPEAFF.

Concerning this clonotype: A much larger clone differs by one base, so this may be a read error. The gene calls are TRBV4-3 and TRBJ2-3; 8 bases are shared with TRBD2. This CDR3 is 15 amino acids long. Germline trimming cut 2 bases from V and 3 bases from J; bases unmatched to any gene: 4. Germline V gene lookup returns CDR1 LGHNA and CDR2 YSLEER. CDR3 bases: TGCGCCAGCAGCCAAAGCGGGGGTAAGACAGATACGCAGTATTTT. Encoded protein: CASSQSGGKTDTQYF.